A single sample gave rise to the 9 T cell receptor beta chains below, sequenced in a study of naive and memory T cell subsets. Study outcomes and limitations: Possibly reflecting memory cells re-expressing CD45RA, a few larger clonotypes occurred in naive repertoires, especially CD8.

Antigens of these TCRs are unknown. The beta constant-region primer was an equimolar mix of two oligonucleotides covering TRBC1 and TRBC2. Four rounds of PCR amplified the ligated cDNA using nested alpha and beta constant-region primers plus SP2. A single record per CDR3 protein comes from TCRdb applying MiXCR to the UMI-ligation and nested PCR reads. This table has 95,000 to 110,000 distinct CDR3 sequences, more than 12% appearing once. The source material was naive CD8+ T cells from blood. Every receptor here comes from a human donor in good health.

This clonotype occurred many times. This sequence joins TRBV12-3 or TRBV12-4 and TRBJ2-3; 8 bases line up with TRBD2. J lost 6 bases, V lost 7 bases, and 12 bases had no gene match. The CDR3 covers 15 residues. The CDR3 sequence is CASTPTSGSGDTQYF. In DNA form, the CDR3 reads TGTGCCAGCACCCCAACGAGCGGGAGCGGGGATACGCAGTATTTT.

This clonotype was found a few times. V and J are TRBV7-2 and TRBJ2-3; the D is unclear. V lost 5 bases to trimming and J lost 1 base, with 13 bases between them. The CDR3 covers 15 residues. Germline lookup yields CDR1 SGHTA and CDR2 FQGNSA. CDR3: CASSPVSAGTDTQYF. The CDR3 DNA reads TGTGCCAGCAGCCCCGTCTCGGCGGGCACAGATACGCAGTATTTT.

The chain is built from TRBV7-2 and TRBJ2-1; 8 bases map to TRBD2. The V and J ends lost 6 bases and 3 bases, in that order; junction bases with no gene match: 7. CDR1 and CDR2 from the germline V gene are SGHTA and FQGNSA. CDR3 length equals 15 residues. CDR3 in amino acids: CASSSNGGDYNEQFF. The CDR3, as DNA: TGTGCCAGCAGTAGTAACGGGGGGGACTACAATGAGCAGTTCTTC.

Ten or more counts support this clonotype. The V gene is TRBV4-3, the J gene TRBJ2-7; 7 nucleotides agree with TRBD2. The CDR3 covers 15 residues. Unmatched junction bases numbered 9, after V lost 0 bases and J lost 7 bases. Germline V CDR1 and CDR2: LGHNA, YSLEER. The CDR3 spells CASSQDRAGREEQYF. Written as DNA, the CDR3 is TGCGCCAGCAGCCAAGATCGGGCAGGGCGGGAGGAGCAGTACTTC.

The gene calls are TRBV9 and TRBJ2-4, with 8 bases identical to TRBD1. J was trimmed by 6 bases and V by 3 bases; bases with no gene match: 2. Germline CDR1 and CDR2: SGDLS and YYNGEE. The CDR3 extends over 13 amino acids. The CDR3 sequence is CASSGGQGNIQYF. For the CDR3, the DNA is TGTGCCAGCAGCGGAGGACAGGGAAACATTCAGTACTTC.

This clonotype appeared a few times. The V gene is TRBV20-1, the J gene TRBJ1-2; no definite D call. The CDR3 is made up of 13 amino acids. The V gene lost 1 base and the J gene lost 1 base, with 7 bases spanning the gap. Germline V lookup: CDR1 DFQATT, CDR2 SNEGSKA (reference sequence). The CDR3 region is CSARGADNYGYTF. In nucleotides, the CDR3 is TGCAGTGCTAGAGGGGCAGATAACTATGGCTACACCTTC.

The rearrangement links TRBV3-1 to TRBJ2-5; D remains ambiguous. The CDR3 covers 14 residues. Trimming took 8 bases from V and 0 from J, leaving 13 bases between them. Germline lookup yields CDR1 LGHDT and CDR2 YNNKEL (reference sequence). CDR3 amino acids: CASGPILYQETQYF. The CDR3 DNA reads TGTGCCAGCGGGCCGATATTGTACCAAGAGACCCAGTACTTC.

This CDR3 reads CSVEVQGGYEQYF. The CDR3 bases are TGCAGCGTTGAAGTTCAGGGAGGCTACGAGCAGTACTTC. The J gene is TRBJ2-7, the V gene TRBV29-1; TRBD2 might be the D (6 bases). This CDR3 is built from 13 residues. The V end was cut by 1 base, the J end by 3 bases, with 10 bases between. Germline CDR1 is SQVTM and CDR2 is ANQGSEA.

The genes are TRBV13 and TRBJ2-1; 7 positions agree with TRBD2. The length of the CDR3 is 16 residues. V lost 5 bases, J lost 8 bases, and 15 bases stayed unmatched. In germline, CDR1 is PRHDT, CDR2 FYEKMQ (reference sequence). The chain's CDR3 is CASSPGHGGRGHEQFF. The CDR3 nucleotides read TGTGCCAGCAGCCCAGGTCACGGCGGGAGAGGCCATGAGCAGTTCTTC. Looking up the rest from reference TRBV13 and TRBJ2-1 gives the full variable domain: AAGVIQSPRHLIKEKRETATLKCYPIPRHDTVYWYQQGPGQDPQFLISFYEKMQSDKGSIPDRFSAQQFSDYHSELNMSSLELGDSALYFCASSPGHGGRGHEQFFGPGTRLTVL.